The 24 T cell receptor beta chains in this list originate from one sample, sequenced in a study of blood T cell repertoires in COVID-19. Produced via immunoSEQ multiplex PCR; TCRdb's table is partial and in-frame only. Among 110,000 to 150,000 clones listed, over 75% were seen once. The sample taken for sequencing was peripheral blood. Every receptor here comes from a woman in her sixties with active COVID-19.

This clone was detected a few times. The J gene is TRBJ2-7, the V gene TRBV5-6, with 8 bases that match TRBD2. Germline V gene lookup returns CDR1 SGHDT and CDR2 YYEEEE. With V trimmed by 5 bases and J by 3 bases, 7 bases remained unmatched. This CDR3 has 14 residues. The CDR3 spells CASSSLRGVYEQYF. The CDR3 DNA reads as TGTGCCAGCAGTTCCTTGCGGGGGGTCTACGAGCAGTACTTC.

The chain has TRBV6-5 and TRBJ1-1, with D uncertain. The V end was cut by 4 bases, the J end by 6 bases, with 6 bases between. Germline V gives CDR1 MNHEY, CDR2 SVGAGI. The CDR3 loop spans 11 amino acids. This CDR3 reads CASSLYAEAFF. In DNA, the CDR3 is TGTGCCAGCAGTTTATATGCTGAAGCTTTCTTT.

The CDR3 nucleotides are TGTGCCAGCACCCCGGGGGTAGCGCTTTACAATGAGCAGTTCTTC. It is translated as CASTPGVALYNEQFF. This chain joins TRBV7-9 and TRBJ2-1; TRBD2 might be the D (6 bases). With 7 bases removed from V and 4 bases from J, the gap between germline ends came to 17 bases. The CDR3 has 15 amino acids. The germline CDR1 and CDR2 sequences are SEHNR and FQNEAQ (reference sequence). Filled out from reference TRBV7-9 and TRBJ2-1, the complete variable domain reads DTGVSQNPRHKITKRGQNVTFRCDPISEHNRLYWYRQTLGQGPEFLTYFQNEAQLEKSRLLSDRFSAERPKGSFSTLEIQRTEQGDSAMYLCASTPGVALYNEQFFGPGTRLTVL.

This clone appeared once. This chain links TRBV19 with TRBJ1-2, with 9 bases aligning to TRBD1. With V trimmed by 9 bases and J by 7 bases, 15 bases remained unmatched. The CDR3 runs to 15 residues. CDR1 LNHDA and CDR2 SQIVND come from the germline V gene (reference sequence). The CDR3 DNA sequence: TGTGCCAGCTCCCCCGGGACAGGGCCTAGGGGTGGCTACACCTTC. It is translated as CASSPGTGPRGGYTF.

The V gene is TRBV7-9, the J gene TRBJ1-4, with 8 bases lining up with TRBD1. Germline trimming cut 2 bases from V and 8 bases from J; bases unmatched to any gene: 4. This CDR3 is 14 amino acids long. CDR1 and CDR2 from the germline V gene are SEHNR and FQNEAQ (reference sequence). The CDR3 loop reads CASSLTGGGEKLFF. CDR3 DNA sequence: TGTGCCAGCAGCTTAACAGGGGGTGGCGAAAAACTGTTTTTT.

The genes are TRBV10-3 and TRBJ2-7; no firm D call. The ends were cut back, 10 bases at V and 1 base at J, with 23 bases in the middle. Looked up from germline, CDR1 is ENHRY and CDR2 is SYGVKD. The CDR3 contains 16 residues. The CDR3 reads CATEPAPRVASYEQYF. CDR3 sequence (DNA): TGTGCCACCGAACCAGCGCCCCGGGTGGCATCCTACGAGCAGTACTTC.

This clone was seen only a few times. The sample has other DNA sequences that encode this CDR3 too. This chain uses TRBV12-3 or TRBV12-4 with TRBJ1-1; D is unclear. The CDR3 length is 12 residues. V lost 3 bases and J 5 bases, leaving 7 bases between the germline ends. The CDR3 spells CASSFPGTEAFF. As DNA, the CDR3 is TGTGCCAGCAGTTTCCCGGGGACTGAAGCTTTCTTT.

The chain combines TRBV7-6 with TRBJ2-1; the match to TRBD2 covers 11 bases. The CDR3 covers 18 residues. Germline CDR1 reads SGHVS; CDR2 reads FNYEAQ. The trim removed 2 bases at V and 2 bases at J, leaving 8 bases unmatched. The CDR3: CASSLTASGRLPYNEQFF. The CDR3 nucleotides are TGTGCCAGCAGCTTAACGGCTAGCGGGAGGCTCCCCTACAATGAGCAGTTCTTC.

The V gene is TRBV7-2, the J gene TRBJ2-1, with TRBD2 matching 10 bases. The CDR3 is made up of 16 amino acids. Germline V CDR1 and CDR2: SGHTA, FQGNSA. The V and J ends lost 0 bases and 6 bases, in that order; junction bases with no gene match: 5. The CDR3 spells CASSLALAGVRNEQFF. The CDR3 DNA sequence: TGTGCCAGCAGCTTAGCCCTAGCGGGAGTACGCAATGAGCAGTTCTTC.

The DNA for the CDR3 is TGTGCCAGCAGCCCGGGACTAGCGATTGAGCAGTTCTTC. Translated, it gives CASSPGLAIEQFF. The chain joins TRBV14 to TRBJ2-1; TRBD2 matches at 10 bases. J was trimmed by 9 bases and V by 4 bases; bases with no gene match: 3. Looked up from germline, CDR1 is SGHDN and CDR2 is FVKESK. The CDR3 runs 13 residues.

The rearrangement links TRBV9 to TRBJ2-1, with TRBD2 matching over 11 bases. The CDR3 length is 16 residues. Germline V CDR1 and CDR2: SGDLS, YYNGEE. Trimming removed 0 bases from V and 3 bases from J; junction bases left unmatched: 2. CDR3: CASSVDGTSGYNEQFF. In DNA, the CDR3 is TGTGCCAGCAGCGTAGATGGGACTAGCGGCTACAATGAGCAGTTCTTC.

The CDR3 protein is CASSLLRLAGYPPYNEQFF. Here the CDR3 DNA reads TGTGCCAGCAGCTTACTGCGACTAGCGGGATACCCACCCTACAATGAGCAGTTCTTC. This chain joins TRBV13 and TRBJ2-1; TRBD2 matches at 11 bases. The CDR3 consists of 19 residues. Germline-derived CDR1 and CDR2 are PRHDT and FYEKMQ (reference sequence). V lost 2 bases and J lost 2; bases outside the gene matches: 11.

The table lists this clone with a few counts. V gene TRBV3-1 (or the pseudogene TRBV3-2) combines with J gene TRBJ2-1, with 9 bases lining up with TRBD2. Trimming at V came to 4 bases and at J to 0 bases, leaving 10 bases not matched to a gene. Looked up from germline, CDR1 is LGHDT and CDR2 is YNNKEL (reference sequence). This CDR3 spans 18 amino acids. CDR3 loop: CASSPITSGHSSYNEQFF. The CDR3, as DNA: TGTGCCAGCAGCCCGATAACTAGCGGGCATAGCTCCTACAATGAGCAGTTCTTC.

The chain employs TRBV6-2 or TRBV6-3 and TRBJ2-5; TRBD1 matches 10 bases. Germline V lookup: CDR1 MNHEY, CDR2 SVGEGT. V dropped 5 bases and J dropped 4; count of bases not matched to a gene: 7. CDR3 size: 15 residues. Written as DNA, the CDR3 is TGTGCCAGCAGTACGGGACAGGGGATCGGAGAGACCCAGTACTTC. Amino acid sequence: CASSTGQGIGETQYF.

This chain connects TRBV28 to TRBJ2-3, with TRBD2 matching 7 bases. The CDR3 contains 16 residues. Per the germline V gene, CDR1 is MDHEN and CDR2 is SYDVKM. The trim removed 5 bases at V and 5 bases at J, leaving 13 bases unmatched. CDR3 DNA sequence: TGTGCCAGCAGTCCCCTCGGGGAGGGCCCGGGAGATACGCAGTATTTT. Protein: CASSPLGEGPGDTQYF.

The rearrangement joins TRBV4-1 to TRBJ2-3; tentatively, D is TRBD2 (7 bases). Germline-derived CDR1 and CDR2 are MGHRA and YSYEKL. The germline V and J ends were trimmed by 2 bases and 8 bases, with 20 bases remaining between them. The CDR3 totals 16 residues. This CDR3 is CASSQSWGGGPSTQYF. The DNA for the CDR3 is TGCGCCAGCAGCCAATCCTGGGGGGGCGGTCCCAGTACGCAGTATTTT.

Concerning this clone: In the same sample, other DNA sequences code for this CDR3. This chain joins TRBV4-3 and TRBJ1-6; 7 bases line up with TRBD1. Looked up from germline, CDR1 is LGHNA and CDR2 is YSLEER. V lost 3 bases to trimming and J lost 10 bases; unmatched junction nucleotides: 9. CDR3 length: 15 amino acids. The CDR3 DNA follows: TGCGCCAGCAGCCAGGCAGTGAGGGGGCAATCACCCCTCCACTTT. Amino acid sequence: CASSQAVRGQSPLHF.

V usage is TRBV28 and J usage is TRBJ2-7; TRBD1 matches 7 bases. From germline, CDR1 is MDHEN and CDR2 SYDVKM. J lost 0 bases, V lost 1 base, and 12 bases had no gene match. The CDR3 totals 18 residues. The CDR3 is CASSLLFRVGGSSYEQYF. CDR3 DNA: TGTGCCAGCAGTTTATTGTTTCGGGTAGGGGGCTCCTCCTACGAGCAGTACTTC. The full variable domain, its missing parts supplied by reference TRBV28 and TRBJ2-7, is DVKVTQSSRYLVKRTGEKVFLECVQDMDHENMFWYRQDPGLGLRLIYFSYDVKMKEKGDIPEGYSVSREKKERFSLILESASTNQTSMYLCASSLLFRVGGSSYEQYFGPGTRLTVT.

This rearrangement joins TRBV7-9 to TRBJ2-2, with TRBD2 identical over 10 bases. Germline V gene sequence: CDR1 SEHNR, CDR2 FQNEAQ (reference sequence). Unmatched junction bases numbered 5, after V lost 8 bases and J lost 2 bases. This CDR3 is built from 15 residues. For the CDR3, the DNA is TGTGCCAGCGATAGGACTAGCGGTAACACCGGGGAGCTGTTTTTT. Amino acids: CASDRTSGNTGELFF.

The chain links TRBV28 to TRBJ1-2, with a weak D call TRBD1 (6 bases). Germline CDR1 MDHEN, CDR2 SYDVKM. This CDR3 is 14 amino acids long. Deletions cut 4 bases from V and 8 bases from J, with 17 bases between. CDR3 DNA: TGTGCCAGCAGTTCAAAGGGCAGGGGCTTCGGCTACACCTTC. Translated, it gives CASSSKGRGFGYTF.

The chain links TRBV7-8 to TRBJ2-2; D ambiguous. Trimming took off 2 bases at V and 3 bases at J, with 10 bases between the two ends. This CDR3 spans 15 amino acids. Per germline, CDR1 SGHVS and CDR2 FQNEAQ. CDR3 sequence: CASSLRPQDTGELFF. DNA for the CDR3: TGTGCCAGCAGCTTAAGGCCCCAGGACACCGGGGAGCTGTTTTTT.

The chain links TRBV5-1 to TRBJ2-7, with a tentative D call TRBD1 (6 bases). The CDR3 length is 15 residues. Per the germline V gene, CDR1 is SGHRS and CDR2 is YFSETQ. V lost 0 bases and J lost 5, with 15 bases in between. CDR3 coding DNA: TGCGCCAGCAGCTTGGAGGGGCAGGGGTTCGACGAGCAGTACTTC. It encodes CASSLEGQGFDEQYF.

CDR3 DNA sequence: TGTGCCAGCAGTGTGACAAGCGGGAGTAGAGAGCAGTACTTC. This codes for CASSVTSGSREQYF. V gene TRBV28 combines with J gene TRBJ2-7; 8 bases fit TRBD2. CDR3 size: 14 residues. V shed 5 bases, J shed 7 bases, and the junction held 10 bases outside the gene matches. Germline V gene data show CDR1 as MDHEN and CDR2 as SYDVKM.

The V gene is TRBV29-1, the J gene TRBJ2-7; 7 bases are a match to TRBD2. The CDR3 runs 14 residues. Germline V CDR1 and CDR2: SQVTM, ANQGSEA. J gave up 0 bases and V 6 bases, and 8 bases lay outside the gene matches. This CDR3 is CSVGPGGVSYEQYF. DNA for the CDR3: TGCAGCGTGGGGCCGGGGGGAGTCTCCTACGAGCAGTACTTC.